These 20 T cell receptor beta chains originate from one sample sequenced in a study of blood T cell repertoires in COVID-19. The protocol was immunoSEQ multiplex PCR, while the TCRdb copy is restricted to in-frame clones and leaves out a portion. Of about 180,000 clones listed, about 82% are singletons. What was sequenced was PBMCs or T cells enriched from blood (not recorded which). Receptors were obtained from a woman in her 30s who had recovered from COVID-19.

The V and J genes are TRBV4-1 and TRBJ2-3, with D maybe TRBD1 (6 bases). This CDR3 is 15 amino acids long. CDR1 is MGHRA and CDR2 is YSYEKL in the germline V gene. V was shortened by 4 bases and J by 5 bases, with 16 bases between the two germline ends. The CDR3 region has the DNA TGCGCCAGCAGCCCAGGGGTGGGTCCGGGAGATACGCAGTATTTT. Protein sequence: CASSPGVGPGDTQYF.

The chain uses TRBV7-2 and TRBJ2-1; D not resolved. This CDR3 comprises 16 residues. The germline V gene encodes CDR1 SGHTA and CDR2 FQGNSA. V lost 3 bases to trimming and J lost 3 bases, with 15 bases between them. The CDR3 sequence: CASSFGLRSYYNEQFF. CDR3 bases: TGTGCCAGCAGCTTCGGCCTTAGGAGTTACTACAATGAGCAGTTCTTC.

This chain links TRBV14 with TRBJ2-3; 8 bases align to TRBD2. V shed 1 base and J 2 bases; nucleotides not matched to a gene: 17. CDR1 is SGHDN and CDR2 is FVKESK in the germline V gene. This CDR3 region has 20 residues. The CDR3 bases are TGTGCCAGCAGCCAAGGGTGGACTAGCCAGACTCCCCCCTCCACAGATACGCAGTATTTT. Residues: CASSQGWTSQTPPSTDTQYF.

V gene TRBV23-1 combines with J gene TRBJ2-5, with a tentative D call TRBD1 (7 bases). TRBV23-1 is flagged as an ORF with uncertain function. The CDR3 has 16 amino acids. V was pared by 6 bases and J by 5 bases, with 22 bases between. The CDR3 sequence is CASSPSAGQPEETQYF. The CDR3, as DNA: TGCGCCAGCAGCCCCTCGGCGGGACAGCCAGAGGAGACCCAGTACTTC.

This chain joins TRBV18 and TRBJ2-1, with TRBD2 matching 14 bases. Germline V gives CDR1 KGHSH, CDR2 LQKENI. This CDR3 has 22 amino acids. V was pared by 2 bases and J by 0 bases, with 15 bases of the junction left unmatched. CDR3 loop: CASSPGVEAGLAGERSYNEQFF. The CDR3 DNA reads TGTGCCAGCTCACCAGGAGTAGAGGCGGGACTAGCGGGAGAGCGCTCCTACAATGAGCAGTTCTTC.

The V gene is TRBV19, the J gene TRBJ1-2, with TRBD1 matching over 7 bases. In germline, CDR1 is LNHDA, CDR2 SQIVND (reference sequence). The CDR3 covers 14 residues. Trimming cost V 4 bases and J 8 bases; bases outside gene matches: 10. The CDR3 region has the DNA TGTGCCAGTAGTACCCCGGGACAGATGGGCGGCTACACCTTC. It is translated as CASSTPGQMGGYTF.

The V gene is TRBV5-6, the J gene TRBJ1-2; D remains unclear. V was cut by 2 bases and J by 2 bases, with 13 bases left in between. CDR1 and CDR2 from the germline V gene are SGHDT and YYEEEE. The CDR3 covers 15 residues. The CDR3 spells CASSFRYWHNYGYTF. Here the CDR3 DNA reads TGTGCCAGCAGCTTTCGTTATTGGCACAACTATGGCTACACCTTC.

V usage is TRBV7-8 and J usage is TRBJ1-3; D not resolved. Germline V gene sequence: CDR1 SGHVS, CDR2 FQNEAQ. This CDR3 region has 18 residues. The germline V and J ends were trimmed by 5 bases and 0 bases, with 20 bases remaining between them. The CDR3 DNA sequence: TGTGCCAGCAGCCCCTTCCCTAAGGTGAGGAGCTCTGGAAACACCATATATTTT. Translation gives CASSPFPKVRSSGNTIYF. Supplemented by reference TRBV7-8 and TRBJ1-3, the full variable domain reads GAGVSQSPRYKVAKRGQDVALRCDPISGHVSLFWYQQALGQGPEFLTYFQNEAQLDKSGLPSDRFFAERPEGSVSTLKIQRTQQEDSAVYLCASSPFPKVRSSGNTIYFGEGSWLTVV.

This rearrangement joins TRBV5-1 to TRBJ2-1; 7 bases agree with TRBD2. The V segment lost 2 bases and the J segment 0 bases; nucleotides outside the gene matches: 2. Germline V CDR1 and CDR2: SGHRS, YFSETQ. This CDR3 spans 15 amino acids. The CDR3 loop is CASSFERDSYNEQFF. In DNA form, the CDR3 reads TGCGCCAGCAGCTTCGAGCGGGACTCCTACAATGAGCAGTTCTTC.

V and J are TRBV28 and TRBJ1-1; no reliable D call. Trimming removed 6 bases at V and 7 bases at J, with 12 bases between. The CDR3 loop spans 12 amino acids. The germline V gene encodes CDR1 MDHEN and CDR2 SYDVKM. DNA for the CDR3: TGTGCCAGCAGCCGCAGCGGGGTTGAAGCTTTCTTT. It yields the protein CASSRSGVEAFF.

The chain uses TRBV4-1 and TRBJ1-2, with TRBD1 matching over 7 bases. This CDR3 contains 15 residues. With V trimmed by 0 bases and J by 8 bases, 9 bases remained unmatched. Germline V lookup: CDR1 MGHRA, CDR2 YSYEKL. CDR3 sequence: CASSQEPRQGLGYTF. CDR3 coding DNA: TGCGCCAGCAGCCAAGAACCCCGACAGGGATTAGGCTACACCTTC.

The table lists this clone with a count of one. CDR3 DNA sequence: TGCGCCAGCAGCCAGAGAGTACTAGCGCCTAGATACGAGCAGTACTTC. This codes for CASSQRVLAPRYEQYF. The chain uses TRBV4-1 and TRBJ2-7; 7 nucleotides line up with TRBD2. The germline CDR1 and CDR2 sequences are MGHRA and YSYEKL. Trimming removed 3 bases from V and 4 bases from J; junction bases left unmatched: 12. CDR3 length: 16 residues.

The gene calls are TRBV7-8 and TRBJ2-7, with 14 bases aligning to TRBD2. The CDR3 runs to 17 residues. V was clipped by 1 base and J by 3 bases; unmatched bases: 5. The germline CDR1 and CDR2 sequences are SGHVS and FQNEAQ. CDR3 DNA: TGTGCCAGCAGCTTAGGGGGGACTAGCGGGAGTAGCTACGAGCAGTACTTC. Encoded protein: CASSLGGTSGSSYEQYF.

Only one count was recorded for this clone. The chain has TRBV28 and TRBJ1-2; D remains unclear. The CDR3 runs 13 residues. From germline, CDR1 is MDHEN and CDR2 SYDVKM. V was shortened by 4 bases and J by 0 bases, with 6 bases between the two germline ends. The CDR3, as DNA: TGTGCCAGCAGTTACGGGGCTAACTATGGCTACACCTTC. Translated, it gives CASSYGANYGYTF.

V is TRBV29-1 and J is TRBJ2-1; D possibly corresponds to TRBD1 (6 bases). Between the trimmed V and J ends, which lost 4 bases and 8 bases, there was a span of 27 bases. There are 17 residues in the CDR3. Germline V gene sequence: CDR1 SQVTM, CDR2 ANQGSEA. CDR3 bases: TGCAGCGTTGTCAATGGTGAACAGGGTGCCCATTTTGATGAGCAGTTCTTC. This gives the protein CSVVNGEQGAHFDEQFF.

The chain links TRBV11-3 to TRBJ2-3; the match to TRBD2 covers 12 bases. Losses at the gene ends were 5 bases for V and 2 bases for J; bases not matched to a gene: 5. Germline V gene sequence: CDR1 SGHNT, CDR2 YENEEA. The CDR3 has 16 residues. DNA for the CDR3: TGTGCCAGCAGCCCAGGACTAGCGGGGCCCACAGATACGCAGTATTTT. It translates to CASSPGLAGPTDTQYF.

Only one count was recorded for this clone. This CDR3 reads CASSSNPGQGSYEQYF. CDR3 nucleotides: TGTGCCAGCAGCTCAAACCCAGGACAGGGCTCCTACGAGCAGTACTTC. The rearrangement uses TRBV7-8 and TRBJ2-7; 8 bases line up with TRBD1. J lost 0 bases, V lost 4 bases, and 8 bases had no gene match. The germline V gene encodes CDR1 SGHVS and CDR2 FQNEAQ. The CDR3 runs to 16 residues. Drawing the rest from reference TRBV7-8 and TRBJ2-7, the complete variable domain is GAGVSQSPRYKVAKRGQDVALRCDPISGHVSLFWYQQALGQGPEFLTYFQNEAQLDKSGLPSDRFFAERPEGSVSTLKIQRTQQEDSAVYLCASSSNPGQGSYEQYFGPGTRLTVT.

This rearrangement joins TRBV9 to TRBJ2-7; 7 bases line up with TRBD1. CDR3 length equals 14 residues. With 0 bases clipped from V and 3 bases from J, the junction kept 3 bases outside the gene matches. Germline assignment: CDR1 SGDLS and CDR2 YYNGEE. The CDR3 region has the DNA TGTGCCAGCAGCGTAGGGGACAGCCTCTACGAGCAGTACTTC. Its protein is CASSVGDSLYEQYF.

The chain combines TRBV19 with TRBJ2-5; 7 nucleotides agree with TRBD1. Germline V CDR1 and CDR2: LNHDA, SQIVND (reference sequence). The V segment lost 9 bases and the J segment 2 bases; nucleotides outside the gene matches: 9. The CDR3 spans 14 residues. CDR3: CASELGGGQETQYF. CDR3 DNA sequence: TGTGCCAGCGAGTTAGGGGGCGGACAAGAGACCCAGTACTTC.

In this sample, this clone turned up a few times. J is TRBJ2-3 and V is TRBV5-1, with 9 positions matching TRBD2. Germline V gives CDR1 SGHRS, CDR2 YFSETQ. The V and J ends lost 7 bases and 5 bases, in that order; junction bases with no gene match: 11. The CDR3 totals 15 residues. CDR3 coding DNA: TGCGCCAGCGGAGTTGGCGGGAGGGTTAGAGATACGCAGTATTTT. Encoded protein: CASGVGGRVRDTQYF. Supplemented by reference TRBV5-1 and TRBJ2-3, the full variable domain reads KAGVTQTPRYLIKTRGQQVTLSCSPISGHRSVSWYQQTPGQGLQFLFEYFSETQRNKGNFPGRFSGRQFSNSRSEMNVSTLELGDSALYLCASGVGGRVRDTQYFGPGTRLTVL.